This TCR beta chain was identified in a study of shared clonotypes between healthy human individuals. Study-wide background: CD4 naive and CD4 memory each took three plates per donor, while CD8 naive took two and CD8 memory one.

General study points: Shared clonotypes across all four donors exceeded non-shared ones in generation probability.

Here immunoSEQ multiplex PCR was the method, and the copy in TCRdb shows in-frame clones only, minus some. Among 2 million to 2.5 million clones listed, roughly 91% were seen once. CDR1 is MNHEY, CDR2 SMNVEV, per germline (reference sequence). The CDR3 loop spans 14 amino acids. The germline V and J ends were trimmed by 6 bases and 2 bases, with 11 bases remaining between them. About this clone itself: Its matching antigen is unknown.

Terminally differentiated effector memory CD45RA+ cells were left out of the naive CD8 fraction, which was CD45RO-negative and positively selected for CCR7. The V call is TRBV27, the J call TRBJ1-5; TRBD1 might be the D (5 bases). This receptor was identified in a man between 18 and 35 years old in good health. Some clones in this sample may be carry-over from other donors' samples. The sample was naive CD8+ T cells from PBMCs. CDR3 nucleotide sequence: TGTGCCAGCAGAGGGGTGGCGCGCAATCAGCCCCAGCATTTT. This translates into CASRGVARNQPQHF.